The text below deals with one T cell receptor (beta chain). Its antigen is unidentified. The data were taken from a study of cytomegalovirus exposure and HLA in healthy donors. Study background: An earlier analysis found around 120 million unique TCR beta sequences from about 179 million T cells. Study-wide points: A later analysis found TCR association rates differed by HLA locus, highest for DRB1 and lowest for HLA-C. The study designated 160 or so TCR beta chains cytomegalovirus-associated. Specificity of a few CMV-associated chains for CMV antigens was verified in vitro.

Primers included in the PCR were 60 Vbeta and 13 Jbeta primers. Assay: immunoSEQ multiplex PCR; the TCRdb copy retains only in-frame clones and omits some. The data contain more than 80,000 clones, just over 70% of them singletons. V gave up 4 bases and J gave up 2 bases, with 8 bases separating them. This CDR3 spans 13 amino acids. Per the germline V gene, CDR1 is MNHEY and CDR2 is SMNVEV (reference sequence). This clonotype was obtained from a boy younger than 18 in good health and CMV-seronegative. Sequencing was carried out using PBMCs. This rearrangement joins TRBV27 to TRBJ1-2; D might be TRBD1 (6 bases). CDR3 loop: CASSSQGNYGYTF. In DNA form, the CDR3 reads TGTGCCAGCAGTTCACAGGGAAACTATGGCTACACCTTC.